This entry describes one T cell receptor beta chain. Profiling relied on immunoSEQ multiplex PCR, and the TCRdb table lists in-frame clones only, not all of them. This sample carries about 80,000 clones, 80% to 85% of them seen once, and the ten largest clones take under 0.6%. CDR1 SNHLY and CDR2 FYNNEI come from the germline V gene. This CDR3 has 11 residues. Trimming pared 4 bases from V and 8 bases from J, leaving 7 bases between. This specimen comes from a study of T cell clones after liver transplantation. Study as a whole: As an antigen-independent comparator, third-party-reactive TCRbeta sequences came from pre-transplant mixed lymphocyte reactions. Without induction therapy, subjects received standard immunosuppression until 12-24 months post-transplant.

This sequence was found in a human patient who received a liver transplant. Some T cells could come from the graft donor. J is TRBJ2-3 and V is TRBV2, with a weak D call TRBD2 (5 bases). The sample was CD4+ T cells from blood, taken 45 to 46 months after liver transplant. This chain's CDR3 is CASSGSGTQYF. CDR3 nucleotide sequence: TGTGCCAGCAGTGGGAGCGGTACGCAGTATTTT. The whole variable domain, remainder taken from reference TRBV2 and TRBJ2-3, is EPEVTQTPSHQVTQMGQEVILRCVPISNHLYFYWYRQILGQKVEFLVSFYNNEISEKSEIFDDQFSVERPDGSNFTLKIRSTKLEDSAMYFCASSGSGTQYFGPGTRLTVL.